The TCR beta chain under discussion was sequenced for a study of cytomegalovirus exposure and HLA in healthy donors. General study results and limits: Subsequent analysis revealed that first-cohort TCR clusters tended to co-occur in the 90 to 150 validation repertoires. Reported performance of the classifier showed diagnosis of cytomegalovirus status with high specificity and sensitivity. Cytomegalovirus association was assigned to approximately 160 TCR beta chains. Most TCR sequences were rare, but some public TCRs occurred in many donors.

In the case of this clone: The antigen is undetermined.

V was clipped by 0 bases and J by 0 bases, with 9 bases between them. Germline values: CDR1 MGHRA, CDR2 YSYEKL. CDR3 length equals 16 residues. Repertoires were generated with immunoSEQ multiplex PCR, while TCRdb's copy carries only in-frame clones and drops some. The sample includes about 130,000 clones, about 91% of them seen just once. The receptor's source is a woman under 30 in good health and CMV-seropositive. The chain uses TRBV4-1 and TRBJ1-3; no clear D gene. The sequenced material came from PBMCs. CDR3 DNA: TGCGCCAGCAGCCAAGATATCCAGTTCTCTGGAAACACCATATATTTT. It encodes CASSQDIQFSGNTIYF.